This T cell receptor beta chain appears in the sequencing data of a study of identical twins. MiXCR was run by TCRdb on the 5' RACE reads, yielding one entry per CDR3 protein. The sample comprises roughly 690,000 distinct CDR3 sequences, approximately 21% of which are singletons, and 4.3% rests with the top ten. These data were also reused for a study on T cells expressing NK-cell markers.

The TCR originated in a woman under 30 in good health. Sequenced material: PBMCs.

In DNA form, the CDR3 reads TGCGCCAGCAGGACCCTTTCCGGGAACTTCTACAATGAGCAGTTCTTC. It translates to CASRTLSGNFYNEQFF. The genes are TRBV10-2 and TRBJ2-1, with D tentatively TRBD2 (5 bases). This CDR3 contains 16 residues. Germline CDR1 reads WSHSY; CDR2 reads SAAADI. V lost 6 bases and J lost 3, with 18 bases in between.